The source of this TCR beta chain is a study of blood T cell repertoires in COVID-19. Study at large: Nucleic acid was either cDNA or gDNA, and it came from T cells, B-cell-depleted T cells, or PBMCs.

TCRdb's copy holds only in-frame clones and misses some; the assay was immunoSEQ multiplex PCR. The sample contains about 150,000 clones, around 87% of which appear only once. Sequencing was done on a sample of peripheral blood. This sequence originates from a man aged 80 or over with acute or convalescent COVID-19.

CDR3 in amino acids: CASSLEVGGTEAFF. The CDR3 DNA sequence: TGCGCCAGCAGCTTAGAGGTGGGGGGAACTGAAGCTTTCTTT. The chain links TRBV5-1 to TRBJ1-1, with D possibly TRBD1 on 5 matching bases. Between the trimmed V and J ends, which lost 2 bases and 5 bases, there was a span of 13 bases. CDR3 length: 14 amino acids. Germline V gene sequence: CDR1 SGHRS, CDR2 YFSETQ.